Listed here is a single T cell receptor beta chain. Antigen specificity is unknown. These data belong to a study of cytomegalovirus exposure and HLA in healthy donors. Study-level findings and limits: Through in vitro validation, three CMV-associated chains were shown to be specific for CMV antigens. Within the 120 validation repertoires, first-cohort TCR clusters tended to co-occur, according to a later analysis. Researchers counted roughly 160 TCR beta chains as cytomegalovirus-associated. Rarity held for most TCR sequences, but there were some public TCRs that occurred in many donors.

Germline CDR1 reads LNHDA; CDR2 reads SQIVND (reference sequence). Trimming left V 10 bases short and J 4 bases short, with 10 bases between. The CDR3 extends over 12 amino acids. This table comes from immunoSEQ multiplex PCR, and its TCRdb copy is limited to in-frame clones, with some not included. Among 150,000 or so clones listed, around nine tenths were seen once. The chain combines TRBV19 with TRBJ2-2; D unresolved. The sequence was obtained from a woman aged 30 to 39 in good health and CMV-seronegative. Sequenced material: PBMCs. CDR3 loop: CATLGLTGELFF. The CDR3 DNA reads TGTGCCACCCTAGGCCTCACCGGGGAGCTGTTTTTT.